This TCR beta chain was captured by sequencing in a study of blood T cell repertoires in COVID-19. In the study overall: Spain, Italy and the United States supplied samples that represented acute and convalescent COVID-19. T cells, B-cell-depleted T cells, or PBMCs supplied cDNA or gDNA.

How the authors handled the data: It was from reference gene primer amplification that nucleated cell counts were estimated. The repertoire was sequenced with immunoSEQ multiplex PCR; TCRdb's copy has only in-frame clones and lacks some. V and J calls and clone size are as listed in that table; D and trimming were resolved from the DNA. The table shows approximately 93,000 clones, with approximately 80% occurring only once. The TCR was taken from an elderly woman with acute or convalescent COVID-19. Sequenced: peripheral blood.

The CDR3 coding sequence is TGTGCAAGTCGCTTAACAGAAGGCAGGTGGATTTCTGGAAACACCATATATTTT. Amino acids: CASRLTEGRWISGNTIYF. The gene calls are TRBV12-2 and TRBJ1-3; TRBD1 is taken as the D call from the table, unchecked against the DNA. TRBV12-2 is given as a pseudogene. The CDR3 is 18 residues long.